One and the same sample provided the 3 T cell receptor beta chains below, sequenced in a study of PD-L1 blockade in urothelial cancer. Measured with immunoSEQ multiplex PCR; TCRdb has only the in-frame clones, and not every one. The data show about 87,000 clones, about 83% seen once. Specified time point: pretreatment peripheral blood. Specimen: PBMCs, collected around atezolizumab (anti-PD-L1) treatment. The source of these receptors is a man aged 55 to 70 with urothelial cancer.

This chain connects TRBV7-9 to TRBJ1-2; 9 positions match TRBD1. The CDR3 totals 15 residues. Germline CDR1 and CDR2: SEHNR and FQNEAQ (reference sequence). After removal of 1 base from V and 7 bases from J, the junction contained 7 bases not matched to a gene. CDR3 sequence reads: CASSLELTGGVGYTF. Written as DNA, the CDR3 is TGTGCCAGCAGCTTAGAACTCACAGGGGGCGTTGGCTACACCTTC.

The rearrangement uses TRBV7-2 and TRBJ2-5, with TRBD1 identical over 8 bases. This CDR3 is 14 amino acids long. Germline CDR1 reads SGHTA; CDR2 reads FQGNSA. The V gene end was trimmed by 5 bases and the J gene end by 2 bases; junction bases not matched to a gene: 4. The CDR3 DNA is TGTGCCAGCAGCCTGGACAGGGTACAAGAGACCCAGTACTTC. Protein sequence: CASSLDRVQETQYF. Looking up the rest from reference TRBV7-2 and TRBJ2-5 gives the full variable domain: GAGVSQSPSNKVTEKGKDVELRCDPISGHTALYWYRQSLGQGLEFLIYFQGNSAPDKSGLPSDRFSAERTGGSVSTLTIQRTQQEDSAVYLCASSLDRVQETQYFGPGTRLLVL.

Here the CDR3 reads CANSRDRVTYEQYF. CDR3 in DNA: TGCGCCAATTCACGGGACAGGGTTACCTACGAGCAGTACTTC. The chain has TRBV10-1 and TRBJ2-7; 9 nucleotides agree with TRBD1. After removal of 10 bases from V and 2 bases from J, the junction contained 9 bases not matched to a gene. Germline lookup yields CDR1 WNHNN and CDR2 SYGVQD (reference sequence). There are 14 residues in the CDR3.